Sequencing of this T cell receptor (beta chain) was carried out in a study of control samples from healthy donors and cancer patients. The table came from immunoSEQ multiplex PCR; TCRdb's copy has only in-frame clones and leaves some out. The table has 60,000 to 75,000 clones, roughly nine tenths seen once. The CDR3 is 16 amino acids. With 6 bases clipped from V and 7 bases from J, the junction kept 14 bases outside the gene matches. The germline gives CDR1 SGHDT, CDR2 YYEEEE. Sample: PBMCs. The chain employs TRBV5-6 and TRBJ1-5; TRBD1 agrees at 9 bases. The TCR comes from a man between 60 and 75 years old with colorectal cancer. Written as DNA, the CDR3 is TGTGCCAGCAATTCGGGGACAGGGTGGATTAAACAGCCCCAGCATTTT. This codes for CASNSGTGWIKQPQHF.